This T cell receptor beta chain emerged from a study of shared clonotypes between healthy human individuals. About the study: Three plates each covered CD4 naive and memory; CD8 naive two, CD8 memory one. Findings and limits, study-wide: Clonotypes which were not shared had lower generation probabilities than clonotypes that all four donors shared. Enrolling few donors narrowed the genetic and exposure-history diversity that was represented.

Comment on this clone: Its antigen remains unknown.

CD45RO-negative, CCR7-selected cells formed the naive CD8 fraction, which excluded terminally differentiated effector memory CD45RA+ cells. The CDR3 is 15 residues long. V lost 0 bases and J lost 2, with 11 bases in between. Looked up from germline, CDR1 is MNHEY and CDR2 is SVGAGI. Each replicate PCR on the sorted subsets used about 0.2 ug DNA (around 30,000 T cell genomes). TCRdb keeps only in-frame clones here, not all; method: immunoSEQ multiplex PCR. This sample carries about 2.2 million clones, about 92% of them seen once, and the ten largest clones take more than 1.5%. The TCR sequence derives from a man younger than 35 in good health. Some clones in this sample may be carry-over from other donors' samples. Sequencing was done on a sample of naive CD8+ T cells from PBMCs. The chain combines TRBV6-5 with TRBJ2-7, with D perhaps matching TRBD1 or TRBD2 (5 bases each). CDR3 amino acids: CASSYSGTLTYEQYF. DNA for the CDR3: TGTGCCAGCAGTTACTCCGGGACCCTCACCTACGAGCAGTACTTC.